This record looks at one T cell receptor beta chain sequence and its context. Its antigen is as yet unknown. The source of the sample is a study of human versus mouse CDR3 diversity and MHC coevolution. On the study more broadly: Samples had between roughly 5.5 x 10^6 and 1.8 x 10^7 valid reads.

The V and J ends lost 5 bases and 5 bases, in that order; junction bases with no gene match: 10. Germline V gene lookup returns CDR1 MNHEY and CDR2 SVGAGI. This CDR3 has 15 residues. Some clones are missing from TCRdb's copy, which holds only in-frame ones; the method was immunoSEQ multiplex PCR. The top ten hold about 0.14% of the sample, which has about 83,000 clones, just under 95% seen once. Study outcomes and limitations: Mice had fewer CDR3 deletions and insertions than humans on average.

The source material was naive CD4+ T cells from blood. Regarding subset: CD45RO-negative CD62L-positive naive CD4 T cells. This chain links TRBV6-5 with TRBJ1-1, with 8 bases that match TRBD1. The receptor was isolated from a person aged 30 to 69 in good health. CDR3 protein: CASSRMTGARTEAFF. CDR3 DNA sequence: TGTGCCAGCAGTAGGATGACAGGGGCGAGGACTGAAGCTTTCTTT.